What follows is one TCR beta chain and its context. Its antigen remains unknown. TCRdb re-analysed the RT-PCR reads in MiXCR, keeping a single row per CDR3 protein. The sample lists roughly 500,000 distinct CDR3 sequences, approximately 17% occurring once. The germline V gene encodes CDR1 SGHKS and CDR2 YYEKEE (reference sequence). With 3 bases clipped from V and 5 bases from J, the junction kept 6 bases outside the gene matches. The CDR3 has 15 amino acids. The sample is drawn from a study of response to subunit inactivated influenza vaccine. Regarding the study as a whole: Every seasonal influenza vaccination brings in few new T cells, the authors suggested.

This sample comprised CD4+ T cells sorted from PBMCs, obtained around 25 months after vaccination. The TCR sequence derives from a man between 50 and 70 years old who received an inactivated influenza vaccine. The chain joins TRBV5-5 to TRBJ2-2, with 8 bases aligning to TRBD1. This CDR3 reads CASSWGQGATGELFF. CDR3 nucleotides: TGTGCCAGCAGCTGGGGGCAGGGGGCGACCGGGGAGCTGTTTTTT.